Below, one T cell receptor beta chain is given with its context. Its antigen remains unknown. In germline, CDR1 is SGHNT, CDR2 YENEEA. The V gene end was trimmed by 1 base and the J gene end by 5 bases; junction bases not matched to a gene: 4. The CDR3 totals 14 residues. This record belongs to a study of a mutant IDH1 vaccine in newly diagnosed glioma. Indicated time point: week 11, during vaccination. Vaccine doses each comprised 300 ug of mutant IDH1 20-mer peptide, with topical imiquimod. The repertoire was sequenced with immunoSEQ multiplex PCR; TCRdb's copy has only in-frame clones and lacks some. The sample lists 110,000 or so clones, about 90% occurring once.

The clonotype originates from a woman between 45 and 60 years old with glioma. The chain carries TRBV11-3 and TRBJ1-1, with 7 bases that match TRBD1. The specimen was PBMCs, collected from a glioma patient whose treatment included an IDH1 peptide vaccine. In DNA, the CDR3 is TGTGCCAGCAGCTTAGTCGGGACAGCTACTGAAGCTTTCTTT. This encodes CASSLVGTATEAFF.